This TCR beta chain derives from a study of OX40 agonist ivuxolimab in advanced cancers. Across the study: Ivuxolimab, an antibody that agonizes OX40 (CD134), was administered to the patients. Points from the study as a whole: By week 6 at 0.1 to 3.0 mg/kg, blood CD4+ and CD8+ T cells had expanded clonally.

Produced via immunoSEQ multiplex PCR; TCRdb's table is partial and in-frame only. Among under 14,000 clones listed, 77% were seen once. Worth noting for this clone: Its specificity is unknown.

Germline CDR1 reads SGHNT; CDR2 reads YENEEA. Trimming pared 4 bases from V and 0 bases from J, leaving 16 bases between. The CDR3 length is 17 residues. Here the sequenced sample was CD4+ or CD8+ T cells sorted from blood, taken in a trial of the OX40 agonist ivuxolimab. The TCR originated in an adult with an advanced solid tumor such as melanoma, head and neck, liver or kidney cancer. The V gene is TRBV11-3, the J gene TRBJ2-1; D not certain. CDR3 sequence: CASSSTFTPRSYNEQFF. In DNA form, the CDR3 reads TGTGCCAGCAGCTCGACCTTTACTCCTCGCTCCTACAATGAGCAGTTCTTC.